The clone carrying this TCR beta chain was counted between two and nine times. Its target is not known. TCR beta CDR3 regions were amplified from RNA transcripts. HTBI primers served in a first-round RT-PCR, which a second-round multiplex PCR followed. TCRdb passed the multiplex PCR reads through MiXCR, listing each CDR3 protein once. The table lists over a million distinct CDR3 sequences, around a third of them singletons. The germline gives CDR1 SGHTA, CDR2 FQGNSA. V trimming: 5 bases; J trimming: 4 bases; junction bases outside the gene matches: 19. The CDR3 covers 18 residues. This entry is derived from a study of Graves' ophthalmopathy and Graves' hyperthyroidism. Broader study findings: Among thyroid clonotypes expanded above 0.001 frequency, most also appeared in blood.

Sequencing was performed on peripheral blood or thyroid tissue (not recorded which). The clonotype originates from an adult man with Graves' hyperthyroidism. This chain links TRBV7-2 with TRBJ1-2, with 7 bases fitting TRBD1. The DNA of the CDR3 is TGTGCCAGCAGCCAAGATGTGTCAGGGGGGATGTCCGCCTATGGCTACACCTTC. Amino acid sequence: CASSQDVSGGMSAYGYTF.